This T cell receptor (beta chain) was identified during a study of T cells in Graves' hyperthyroidism and ophthalmopathy. General study points: Through a model of 13 V-J features, ophthalmopathy was separated from stable hyperthyroidism. Blood samples included most of the expanded thyroid clonotypes exceeding 0.001.

This clonotype was seen ten or more times. Its antigen is as yet unknown. This CDR3 has 15 amino acids. Trimming shortened V by 0 bases and J by 0 bases, and 8 bases separated the two germline ends. Germline CDR1 MGHRA, CDR2 YSYEKL. Amplified regions were TCR beta CDR3 sequences from RNA transcripts. The HTBI primer set was used in a first-round RT-PCR of the TCR CDR3. TCRdb used MiXCR to reprocess the multiplex PCR reads, holding one entry per CDR3 protein. The sample consists of 530,000 or so distinct CDR3 sequences, approximately 24% of them appearing once. Sequencing input: blood. The receptor was isolated from a woman aged 30 to 39 with Graves' ophthalmopathy. The rearrangement links TRBV4-1 to TRBJ1-2; D remains ambiguous. The CDR3 bases are TGCGCCAGCAGCCAAGATCCAGATGCTAACTATGGCTACACCTTC. The encoded protein is CASSQDPDANYGYTF.